A selection of T cell receptor beta chains follows, all from one sample in a study of cytomegalovirus exposure and HLA in healthy donors. Assay used: immunoSEQ multiplex PCR; TCRdb lists only in-frame clones, some missing. The data contain fewer than 200,000 clones, about 75% of them seen just once; the ten biggest clones take up almost 3%. Specimen: PBMCs. The origin of the receptors is a woman in her forties or fifties in good health and CMV-seropositive. Each CDR3 is given with its conserved first and last residue. D genes are given only for firm matches. Clone sizes are given selectively: once, few, many, or a class where the clone is expanded.

TRBJ2-5 | TRBV9 | - | - | TGTGCCAGCAGCAAAGGACTTGAAGAAGAGACCCAGTACTTC | CASSKGLEEETQYF
TRBJ2-7 | TRBV6-1 | - | - | TGTGCCAGCAGTCCTTCGGGGGGCTGGTACGAGCAGTACTTC | CASSPSGGWYEQYF
TRBJ2-5 | TRBV29-1 | TRBD2 | once | TGCAGCGTTGTCCGACTAGCGGGAGAGACCCAGTACTTC | CSVVRLAGETQYF
TRBJ2-7 | TRBV11-1 | TRBD2 | - | TGTGCCAGCCGATGGACTAGCGGTACCTACGAGCAGTACTTC | CASRWTSGTYEQYF
TRBJ2-7 | TRBV2 | TRBD1 | - | TGTGCCAGCAGCAAAGGGACAGGGGGTTCCTACGAGCAGTACTTC | CASSKGTGGSYEQYF
TRBJ1-1 | TRBV4-1 | TRBD1 | - | TGCGCCAGCAGCCAGGGGGGACAGGTCTACACTGAAGCTTTCTTT | CASSQGGQVYTEAFF
TRBJ1-5 | TRBV2 | TRBD1 | few | TGTGCCAGCAGACTGGACAGGGATCAGCCCCAGCATTTT | CASRLDRDQPQHF
TRBJ1-1 | TRBV29-1 | - | - | TGCAGCGTTGGTTTCTCCAGAATTAATACTGAAGCTTTCTTT | CSVGFSRINTEAFF
TRBJ2-5 | TRBV27 | TRBD2 | - | TGTGCCAGCAGTGAAGCGGGGGGCCGAATGACCCAGTACTTC | CASSEAGGRMTQYF
TRBJ2-1 | TRBV2 | TRBD1 | - | TGTGCCAGCACCTGGACAGGGAGCTCCTACAATGAGCAGTTCTTC | CASTWTGSSYNEQFF
TRBJ2-5 | TRBV7-9 | TRBD1 | - | TGTGCCAGCAGCCCCAGGACAGGGGAGGAGACCCAGTACTTC | CASSPRTGEETQYF
TRBJ1-5 | TRBV19 | TRBD1 | few | TGTGCCACCACACTCGGACAGGGGGGCAATCAGCCCCAGCATTTT | CATTLGQGGNQPQHF
TRBJ2-1 | TRBV9 | - | - | TGTGCCAGCAGCGTAGGGACTAGCAGGGGGGATGAGCAGTTCTTC | CASSVGTSRGDEQFF
TRBJ1-1 | TRBV11-2 | - | - | TGTGCCAGCAGCTCCTCACAGCACACTGAAGCTTTCTTT | CASSSSQHTEAFF
TRBJ2-2 | TRBV4-1 | - | - | TGCGCCAGCAGCCCCGAGTGGGCGTCCACCGGGGAGCTGTTTTTT | CASSPEWASTGELFF
TRBJ1-2 | TRBV6-5 | - | once | TGTGCCAGCAGCCGCGGGCAGAACTATGGCTACACCTTC | CASSRGQNYGYTF
TRBJ1-6 | TRBV5-1 | - | - | TGCGCCAGCAGCTTCCAACCCTTCCAGGGTGGCAATTCACCCCTCCACTTT | CASSFQPFQGGNSPLHF